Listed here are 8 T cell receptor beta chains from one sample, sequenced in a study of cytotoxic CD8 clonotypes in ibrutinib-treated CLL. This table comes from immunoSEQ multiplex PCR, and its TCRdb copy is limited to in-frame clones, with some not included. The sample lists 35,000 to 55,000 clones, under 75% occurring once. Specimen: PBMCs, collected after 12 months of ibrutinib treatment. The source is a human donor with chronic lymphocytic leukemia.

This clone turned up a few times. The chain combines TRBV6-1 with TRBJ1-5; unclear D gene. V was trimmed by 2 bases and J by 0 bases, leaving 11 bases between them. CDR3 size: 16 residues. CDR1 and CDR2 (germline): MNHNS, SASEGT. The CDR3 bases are TGTGCCAGCAGTGAATTTCCGGGATATAGCAATCAGCCCCAGCATTTT. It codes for CASSEFPGYSNQPQHF.

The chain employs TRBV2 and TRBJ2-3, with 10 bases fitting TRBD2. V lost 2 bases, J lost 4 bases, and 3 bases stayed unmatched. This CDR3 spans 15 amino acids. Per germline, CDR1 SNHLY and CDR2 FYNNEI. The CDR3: CASSEPSGGPDTQYF. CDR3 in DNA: TGTGCCAGCAGTGAACCTAGCGGGGGCCCAGATACGCAGTATTTT.

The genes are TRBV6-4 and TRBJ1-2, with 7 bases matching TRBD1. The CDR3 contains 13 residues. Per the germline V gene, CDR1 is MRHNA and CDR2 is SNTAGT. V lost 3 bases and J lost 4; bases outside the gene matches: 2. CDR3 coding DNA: TGTGCCAGCAGTGAAGGGGGCGGCTATGGCTACACCTTC. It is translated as CASSEGGGYGYTF.

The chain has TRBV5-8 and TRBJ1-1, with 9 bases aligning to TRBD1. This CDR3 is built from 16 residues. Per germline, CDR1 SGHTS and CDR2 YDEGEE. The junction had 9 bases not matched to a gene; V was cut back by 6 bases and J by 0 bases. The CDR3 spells CASTVGQGWVNTEAFF. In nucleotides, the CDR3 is TGTGCCAGCACCGTGGGACAGGGCTGGGTGAACACTGAAGCTTTCTTT.

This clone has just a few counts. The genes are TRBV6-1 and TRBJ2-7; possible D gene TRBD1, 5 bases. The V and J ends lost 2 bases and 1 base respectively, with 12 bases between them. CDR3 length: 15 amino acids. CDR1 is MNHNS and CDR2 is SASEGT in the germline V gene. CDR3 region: CASSERFRASYEQYF. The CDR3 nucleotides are TGTGCCAGCAGTGAACGTTTCAGGGCATCCTACGAGCAGTACTTC.

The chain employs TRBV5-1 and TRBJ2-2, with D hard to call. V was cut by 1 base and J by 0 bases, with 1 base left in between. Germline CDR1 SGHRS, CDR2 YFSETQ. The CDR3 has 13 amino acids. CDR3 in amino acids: CASSLTNTGELFF. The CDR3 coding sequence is TGCGCCAGCAGCTTGACGAACACCGGGGAGCTGTTTTTT.

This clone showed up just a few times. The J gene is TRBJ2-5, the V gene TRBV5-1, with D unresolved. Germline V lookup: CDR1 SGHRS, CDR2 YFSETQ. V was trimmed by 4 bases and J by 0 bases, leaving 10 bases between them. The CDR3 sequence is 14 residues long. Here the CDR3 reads CASSPLRYQETQYF. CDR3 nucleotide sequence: TGCGCCAGCAGCCCCCTTCGGTACCAAGAGACCCAGTACTTC.

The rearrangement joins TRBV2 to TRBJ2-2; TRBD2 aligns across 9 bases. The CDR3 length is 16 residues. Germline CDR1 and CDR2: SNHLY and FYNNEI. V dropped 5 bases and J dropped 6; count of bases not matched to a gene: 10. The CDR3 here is CASSPQGGGAPGELFF. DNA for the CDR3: TGTGCCAGCAGTCCCCAGGGCGGGGGGGCCCCCGGGGAGCTGTTTTTT.